The sequence of this T cell receptor (beta chain) was determined in a study of blood T cells in healthy people across ages. Then a second PCR, running roughly 7 to 11 cycles, was carried out with a sample-barcoded 5' primer and a J-beta primer mix. TCRdb itself ran the 5' RACE reads through MiXCR, one entry per CDR3 protein. The sample includes approximately 780,000 distinct CDR3 sequences, around a quarter seen only once; the top ten take less than 3.5%. This clonotype has a count of ten or more. These data were likewise used in another study, on T cells of mothers and their children. From that report: All RNA that had been extracted was used for cDNA synthesis at approximately 1.5 ug per 15 ul. Slightly, though not significantly, more overlap was seen in related than in unrelated mother-child pairs.

This clonotype was obtained from a boy aged 5-17 years in good health. The sample comprised blood.

The CDR3 DNA follows: TGTGCCAGCAGCTTAGAAGGGGTTAGCACCGGGGAGCTGTTTTTT. This codes for CASSLEGVSTGELFF. This chain joins TRBV7-6 and TRBJ2-2, with TRBD1 as a possible D gene (5 bases). CDR1 and CDR2 (germline): SGHVS, FNYEAQ. V dropped 1 base and J dropped 4 bases, with 10 bases sitting between them. The CDR3 has 15 residues.